The 14 T cell receptor beta chains given below trace back to one sample, sequenced in a study of blood T cell repertoires in COVID-19. Repertoires were generated with immunoSEQ multiplex PCR, while TCRdb's copy carries only in-frame clones and drops some. The sample contains 200,000 or so clones, about nine tenths of which appear only once. Sequencing was carried out using PBMCs or T cells enriched from blood (not recorded which). These receptors were collected from a woman younger than 45 who had recovered from COVID-19.

This clone was seen a few times. The chain employs TRBV7-2 and TRBJ1-2; TRBD1 agrees at 7 bases. The V and J ends lost 2 bases and 6 bases, in that order; junction bases with no gene match: 3. Germline V gene lookup returns CDR1 SGHTA and CDR2 FQGNSA. The CDR3 spans 13 residues. In nucleotides, the CDR3 is TGTGCCAGCAGCTTAAACAGGGGCGATGGCTACACCTTC. It specifies CASSLNRGDGYTF. The whole variable domain, remainder taken from reference TRBV7-2 and TRBJ1-2, is GAGVSQSPSNKVTEKGKDVELRCDPISGHTALYWYRQSLGQGLEFLIYFQGNSAPDKSGLPSDRFSAERTGGSVSTLTIQRTQQEDSAVYLCASSLNRGDGYTFGSGTRLTVV.

The chain has TRBV7-2 and TRBJ2-3; D is unclear. Trimming took off 1 base at V and 1 base at J, with 9 bases between the two ends. From germline, CDR1 is SGHTA and CDR2 FQGNSA. This CDR3 contains 15 residues. CDR3 in amino acids: CASSLEASGTDTQYF. DNA for the CDR3: TGTGCCAGCAGCTTAGAAGCTAGTGGCACAGATACGCAGTATTTT.

This clone appeared a single time. V usage is TRBV19 and J usage is TRBJ1-5; D perhaps matches TRBD1 (6 bases). CDR3 size: 15 residues. CDR1 and CDR2 from the germline V gene are LNHDA and SQIVND (reference sequence). The V gene lost 6 bases and the J gene lost 7 bases, with 19 bases spanning the gap. The CDR3 is CASSPNPRGSQPQHF. CDR3 DNA: TGTGCCAGTAGCCCTAACCCCAGGGGAAGCCAGCCCCAGCATTTT.

This sequence joins TRBV18 and TRBJ2-5; 9 bases are a match to TRBD2. V dropped 2 bases and J dropped 2; count of bases not matched to a gene: 9. The CDR3 sequence is 17 residues long. The V gene's germline CDR1 is KGHSH and CDR2 LQKENI. Here the CDR3 reads CASSPTGGSGGQETQYF. As DNA, the CDR3 is TGTGCCAGCTCACCAACAGGTGGTAGCGGGGGACAAGAGACCCAGTACTTC.

This clone has only one observation. The gene calls are TRBV5-8 and TRBJ1-4, with 7 bases that match TRBD1. Germline V gene lookup returns CDR1 SGHTS and CDR2 YDEGEE. The V and J ends lost 4 bases and 6 bases, in that order; junction bases with no gene match: 6. CDR3 size: 14 residues. CDR3 DNA: TGTGCCAGCAGCGTGGGACAGACATATGAAAAACTGTTTTTT. Its protein is CASSVGQTYEKLFF.

The gene calls are TRBV7-3 and TRBJ2-3; TRBD2 matches at 7 bases. Germline assignment: CDR1 SGHTA and CDR2 FQGTGA. Trimming removed 3 bases from V and 2 bases from J; junction bases left unmatched: 8. The CDR3 sequence is 16 residues long. The CDR3 coding sequence is TGTGCCAGCAGCTTGGGTCTAGCGGCACCCACAGATACGCAGTATTTT. This sequence encodes CASSLGLAAPTDTQYF.

The chain recombines TRBV6-2 or TRBV6-3 with TRBJ1-2; D perhaps matches TRBD1 (5 bases). CDR3 size: 12 residues. Germline V gives CDR1 MNHEY, CDR2 SVGEGT. V was pared by 5 bases and J by 4 bases, with 8 bases between. In DNA, the CDR3 is TGTGCCAGCAGTCGGGACTTCTATGGCTACACCTTC. It is translated as CASSRDFYGYTF.

The chain has TRBV29-1 and TRBJ1-2, with D maybe TRBD1 (5 bases). The CDR3 is 12 amino acids. The germline V and J ends were trimmed by 4 bases and 7 bases, with 13 bases remaining between them. CDR1 and CDR2 (germline): SQVTM, ANQGSEA. CDR3 in amino acids: CSVGGVLSGYTF. CDR3 in DNA: TGCAGCGTTGGGGGGGTTCTCAGTGGCTACACCTTC.

This chain connects TRBV7-3 to TRBJ1-4; unclear D gene. Trimming removed 5 bases from V and 3 bases from J, with 13 bases in between. Germline V lookup: CDR1 SGHTA, CDR2 FQGTGA. This CDR3 comprises 15 residues. The CDR3 nucleotides are TGTGCCAGCAGCGTGTACGGTGCTTCTAATGAAAAACTGTTTTTT. It yields the protein CASSVYGASNEKLFF.

The chain is built from TRBV18 and TRBJ2-7, with a weak D call TRBD2 (6 bases). V lost 5 bases and J lost 2, with 13 bases in between. The CDR3 totals 14 residues. Germline V gene sequence: CDR1 KGHSH, CDR2 LQKENI. The CDR3 reads CASSYPGLAYEQYF. In DNA, the CDR3 is TGTGCCAGCTCATATCCGGGACTGGCCTACGAGCAGTACTTC.

The V gene is TRBV19, the J gene TRBJ1-2, with D tentatively TRBD1 (5 bases). Germline V CDR1 and CDR2: LNHDA, SQIVND (reference sequence). The CDR3 consists of 17 residues. Trimming removed 3 bases from V and 0 bases from J, with 17 bases in between. This CDR3 is CASSMESGAVTNYGYTF. CDR3 DNA sequence: TGTGCCAGTAGTATGGAAAGCGGGGCCGTAACTAACTATGGCTACACCTTC.

This chain uses TRBV5-1 with TRBJ1-1, with 10 bases lining up with TRBD1. Trimming removed 4 bases from V and 5 bases from J; junction bases left unmatched: 11. This CDR3 has 16 residues. Germline V CDR1 and CDR2: SGHRS, YFSETQ. CDR3 sequence reads: CASSTGQGDHGTEAFF. For the CDR3, the DNA is TGCGCCAGCAGCACAGGACAGGGGGATCATGGTACTGAAGCTTTCTTT.

V is TRBV7-3 and J is TRBJ2-3; D remains ambiguous. Germline V gene sequence: CDR1 SGHTA, CDR2 FQGTGA. V lost 1 base, J lost 2 bases, and 10 bases lay in between. The CDR3 is 15 residues long. The CDR3 here is CASSLIAANTDTQYF. DNA of the CDR3: TGTGCCAGCAGCTTAATCGCGGCTAACACAGATACGCAGTATTTT.

The rearrangement links TRBV21-1 to TRBJ2-7; the D segment call TRBD2 is taken from the table without a DNA check. TRBV21-1 is a recognized pseudogene. The CDR3 is 12 residues long. In DNA, the CDR3 is TGTGCCAGCGGTAATAGAACCTACGAGCAGTACTTC. Its translation: CASGNRTYEQYF.